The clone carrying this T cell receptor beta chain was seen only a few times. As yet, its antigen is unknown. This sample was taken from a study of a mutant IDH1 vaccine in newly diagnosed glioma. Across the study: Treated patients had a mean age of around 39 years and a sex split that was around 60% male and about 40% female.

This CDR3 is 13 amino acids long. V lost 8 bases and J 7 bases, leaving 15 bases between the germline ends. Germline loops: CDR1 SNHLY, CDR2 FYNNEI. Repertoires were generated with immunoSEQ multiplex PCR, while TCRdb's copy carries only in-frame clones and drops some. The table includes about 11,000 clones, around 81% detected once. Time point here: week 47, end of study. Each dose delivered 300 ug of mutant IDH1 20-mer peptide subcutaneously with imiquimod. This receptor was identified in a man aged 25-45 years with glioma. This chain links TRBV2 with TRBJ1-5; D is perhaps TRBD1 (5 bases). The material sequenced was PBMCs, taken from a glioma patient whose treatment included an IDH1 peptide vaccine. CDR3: CASDGQGAQPQHF. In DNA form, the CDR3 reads TGTGCCAGCGACGGGCAAGGGGCACAGCCCCAGCATTTT.